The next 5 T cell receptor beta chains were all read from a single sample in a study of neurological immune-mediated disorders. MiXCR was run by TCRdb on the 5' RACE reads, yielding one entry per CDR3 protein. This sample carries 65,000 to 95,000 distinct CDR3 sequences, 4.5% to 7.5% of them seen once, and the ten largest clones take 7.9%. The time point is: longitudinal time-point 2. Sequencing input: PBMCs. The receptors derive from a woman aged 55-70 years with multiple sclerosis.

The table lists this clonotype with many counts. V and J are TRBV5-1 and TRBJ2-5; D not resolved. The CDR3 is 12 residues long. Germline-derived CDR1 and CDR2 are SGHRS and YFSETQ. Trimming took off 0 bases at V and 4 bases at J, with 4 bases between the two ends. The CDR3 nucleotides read TGCGCCAGCAGCTTGGGAGCAGAGACCCAGTACTTC. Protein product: CASSLGAETQYF.

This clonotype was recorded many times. The CDR3 reads CASNDRIQEKLFF. The CDR3, as DNA: TGTGCCAGCAATGACAGGATCCAGGAAAAACTGTTTTTT. This rearrangement joins TRBV12-3 or TRBV12-4 to TRBJ1-4; weak D call: TRBD1 (6 bases). V lost 7 bases to trimming and J lost 8 bases, with 14 bases between them. The CDR3 covers 13 residues.

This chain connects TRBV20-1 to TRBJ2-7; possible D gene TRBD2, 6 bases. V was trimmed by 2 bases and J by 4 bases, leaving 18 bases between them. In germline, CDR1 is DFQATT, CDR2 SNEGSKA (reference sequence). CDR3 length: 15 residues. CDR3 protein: CSARSPDKAGYEQYF. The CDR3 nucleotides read TGCAGTGCTAGATCCCCTGACAAGGCGGGGTACGAGCAGTACTTC.

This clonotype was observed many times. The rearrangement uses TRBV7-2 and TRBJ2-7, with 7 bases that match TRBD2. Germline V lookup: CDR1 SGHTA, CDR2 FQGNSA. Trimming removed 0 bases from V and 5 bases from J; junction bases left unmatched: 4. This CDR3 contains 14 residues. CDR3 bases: TGTGCCAGCAGCTTAGCGGGGGGGATCGACGAGCAGTACTTC. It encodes CASSLAGGIDEQYF.

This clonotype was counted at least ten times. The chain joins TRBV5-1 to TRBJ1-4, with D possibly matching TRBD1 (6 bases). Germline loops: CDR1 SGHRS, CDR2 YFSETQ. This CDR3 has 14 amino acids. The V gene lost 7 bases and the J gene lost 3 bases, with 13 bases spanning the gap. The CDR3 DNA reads TGCGCCAGCTCCTTGGACAGACCTAATGAAAAACTGTTTTTT. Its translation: CASSLDRPNEKLFF.